This is a list of T cell receptor beta chains from one sample in a study of human T cells and chemical hapten exposure. TCRdb processed the RACE reads anew with MiXCR; each CDR3 protein has one entry. This sample has fewer than 45,000 distinct CDR3 sequences, with over 9% found just once. The sample here was whole blood, taken in connection with sensitization to the hapten diphenylcyclopropenone (DPC). These receptors all stem from a man aged 45-60 years with alopecia areata. Some clones in this sample may be carry-over from other donors' samples. The CDR3 runs from the conserved cysteine through the conserved F or W. The D gene is left open where the match is weak. Size is stated for part of the rows, as once, few or many counts, or as a class when the clone is expanded.

D gene | J gene | V gene | clone size | CDR3 protein | CDR3 DNA
TRBD1 | TRBJ2-3 | TRBV29-1 | - | CSVRQGFRTDTQYF | TGCAGCGTGCGACAGGGGTTTCGCACAGATACGCAGTATTTT
- | TRBJ1-3 | TRBV7-2 | - | CASSGSPLSGNTIYF | TGTGCCAGCAGCGGATCGCCATTGTCTGGAAACACCATATATTTT
- | TRBJ1-1 | TRBV28 | many | CASTPGVRGTEAFF | TGTGCCAGCACCCCGGGAGTCAGGGGAACTGAAGCTTTCTTT
- | TRBJ2-2 | TRBV11-2 | many | CASRLDYNSIGELFF | TGTGCCAGCAGATTGGACTATAATTCGATCGGGGAGCTGTTTTTT
- | TRBJ2-2 | TRBV11-1 | many | CASSLGVRTGELFF | TGTGCCAGCAGCTTAGGCGTGAGAACCGGGGAGCTGTTTTTT
- | TRBJ1-1 | TRBV6-1 | - | CASSEGRPEAFF | TGTGCCAGCAGTGAAGGCAGGCCTGAAGCTTTCTTT
TRBD2 | TRBJ2-3 | TRBV3-1 | - | CASSPSYAAGGRDTQYF | TGTGCCAGCAGCCCTTCCTACGCAGCGGGAGGCCGCGATACGCAGTATTTT
- | TRBJ2-3 | TRBV2 | - | CASKAGASTDTQYF | TGTGCCAGCAAAGCAGGGGCTAGCACAGATACGCAGTATTTT
TRBD1 | TRBJ1-5 | TRBV6-5 | many | CASRPGTGEIDQPQHF | TGTGCCAGCAGACCCGGGACAGGGGAAATCGATCAGCCCCAGCATTTT
- | TRBJ2-5 | TRBV6-6 | - | CASSYVGGETQYF | TGTGCCAGCAGTTACGTGGGGGGAGAGACCCAGTACTTC
- | TRBJ1-2 | TRBV4-2 | many | CASSQIDSNYGYTF | TGTGCCAGCAGCCAAATTGACAGTAACTATGGCTACACCTTC
- | TRBJ2-1 | TRBV7-2 | - | CASSPRRDNEQFF | TGTGCCAGCAGCCCACGGAGAGACAATGAGCAGTTCTTC
TRBD2 | TRBJ2-1 | TRBV5-6 | many | CASSSSGRRYNEQFF | TGTGCCAGCAGCTCTAGCGGGAGGAGATACAATGAGCAGTTCTTC
- | TRBJ2-1 | TRBV29-1 | - | CSGGQGNEQFF | TGCAGCGGGGGACAAGGGAATGAGCAGTTCTTC
- | TRBJ2-1 | TRBV5-1 | many | CASSRDTNEQFF | TGCGCCAGCAGCCGGGACACCAATGAGCAGTTCTTC
TRBD2 | TRBJ2-3 | TRBV10-1 | many | CASSIAGVADTQYF | TGCGCCAGCAGTATAGCGGGAGTCGCAGATACGCAGTATTTT
TRBD1 | TRBJ2-4 | TRBV6-6 | few | CASSHSGQGNIQYF | TGTGCCAGCAGCCATTCCGGACAGGGAAACATTCAGTACTTC
- | TRBJ2-1 | TRBV21-1 | many | CASSFHMGLKTRSSYNEQFF | TGTGCCAGCAGCTTTCATATGGGGCTAAAGACGAGGAGCTCCTACAATGAGCAGTTCTTC
- | TRBJ2-1 | TRBV20-1 | many | CSARVAVNEQFF | TGCAGTGCTAGAGTGGCCGTCAATGAGCAGTTCTTC
- | TRBJ2-2 | TRBV11-3 | many | CASRKGLNTGELFF | TGTGCCAGCAGAAAGGGACTCAACACCGGGGAGCTGTTTTTT
TRBD1 | TRBJ2-5 | TRBV29-1 | many | CSVGTGVRETQYF | TGCAGCGTTGGGACAGGGGTGAGAGAGACCCAGTACTTC
- | TRBJ1-2 | TRBV29-1 | - | CSVVLGDVNYGYTF | TGCAGCGTTGTATTGGGCGACGTTAACTATGGCTACACCTTC
- | TRBJ2-2 | TRBV9 | - | CASSVFLATNTGELFF | TGTGCCAGCAGCGTTTTCCTAGCGACGAACACCGGGGAGCTGTTTTTT